The 9 T cell receptor beta chains presented below share a single source sample, sequenced in a study of response to subunit inactivated influenza vaccine (dated by TCRdb to the late 2010s). To prepare the library, RT-PCR was applied. The listed sequencing device is Illumina HiSeq 2500. TCRdb handled the public reads itself, with Q25 trimming in fastp and clone calling in MiXCR, and kept productive beta chains. Rows are combined by CDR3 protein, so each entry shows the most common genes and DNA. For this sample there are about 530,000 distinct CDR3 sequences; 10% to 15% appear just once. The ten largest clonotypes hold approximately 10% of the sample. This material consisted of PBMCs from blood, taken on the day of vaccination. These receptor sequences come from a man aged 50-60 years who received an inactivated influenza vaccine. Donor details come from another sample of the same person, matched by shared clones.

In its sample, this clonotype was seen many times. The chain recombines TRBV24-1 with TRBJ2-3; D is uncertain. There are 13 residues in the CDR3. The V gene lost 7 bases and the J gene lost 1 base, with 8 bases spanning the gap. Per the germline V gene, CDR1 is KGHDR and CDR2 is SFDVKD. CDR3 nucleotides: TGTGCCACCAGCACTCCCGGCACAGATACGCAGTATTTT. It encodes CATSTPGTDTQYF.

This clonotype was observed a handful of times. The chain couples TRBV7-2 to TRBJ1-1, with TRBD1 as a possible D gene (6 bases). The CDR3 sequence is 14 residues long. Germline CDR1 and CDR2: SGHTA and FQGNSA. V was shortened by 2 bases and J by 4 bases, with 11 bases between the two germline ends. As DNA, the CDR3 is TGTGCCAGCAGCTTACAACAGGGTCCCACTGAAGCTTTCTTT. Protein: CASSLQQGPTEAFF.

The V gene is TRBV20-1, the J gene TRBJ2-5; 10 bases align to TRBD2. V trimming: 3 bases; J trimming: 2 bases; junction bases outside the gene matches: 6. Germline CDR1 and CDR2: DFQATT and SNEGSKA (reference sequence). The CDR3 is made up of 15 amino acids. The CDR3 protein is CSASTSSGRQETQYF. The CDR3 DNA reads TGCAGTGCTAGCACCTCTAGCGGGAGACAAGAGACCCAGTACTTC.

The sample holds many counts of this clonotype. The rearrangement joins TRBV27 to TRBJ1-1, with a tentative D call TRBD1 (6 bases). The CDR3 is made up of 13 amino acids. The V end was cut by 1 base, the J end by 4 bases, with 7 bases between. Germline V gene lookup returns CDR1 MNHEY and CDR2 SMNVEV (reference sequence). CDR3 nucleotide sequence: TGTGCCAGCAGTTTATTCAGGGGCACTGAAGCTTTCTTT. Translation gives CASSLFRGTEAFF.

This clonotype was detected many times. The rearrangement joins TRBV10-3 to TRBJ2-7; D is unresolved. The germline V and J ends were trimmed by 5 bases and 3 bases, with 11 bases remaining between them. The CDR3 has 13 amino acids. The germline V gene encodes CDR1 ENHRY and CDR2 SYGVKD. CDR3 in amino acids: CAISLGSSYEQYF. Written as DNA, the CDR3 is TGTGCCATCAGTCTGGGGTCGAGCTACGAGCAGTACTTC.

The gene calls are TRBV28 and TRBJ2-2, with TRBD2 matching over 11 bases. Germline V gene data show CDR1 as MDHEN and CDR2 as SYDVKM. V lost 3 bases and J lost 3; bases outside the gene matches: 9. This CDR3 is built from 18 residues. The CDR3 reads CASSFWLAGGKDTGELFF. DNA of the CDR3: TGTGCCAGCAGTTTTTGGCTAGCGGGGGGAAAAGACACCGGGGAGCTGTTTTTT.

A few counts support this clonotype. This rearrangement joins TRBV19 to TRBJ1-2; D is unclear. CDR1 and CDR2 from the germline V gene are LNHDA and SQIVND (reference sequence). The CDR3 length is 12 residues. The V end lost 6 bases, the J end lost 3 bases, and 8 bases lay between the germline ends. As DNA, the CDR3 is TGTGCCAGTAGCCTTGACGACTATGGCTACACCTTC. It translates to CASSLDDYGYTF. The full variable domain, in which reference TRBV19 and TRBJ1-2 provide the parts outside the CDR3, is DGGITQSPKYLFRKEGQNVTLSCEQNLNHDAMYWYRQDPGQGLRLIYYSQIVNDFQKGDIAEGYSVSREKKESFPLTVTSAQKNPTAFYLCASSLDDYGYTFGSGTRLTVV.

Comments on this clonotype: A read error is possible here, since a much larger clone lies one base away. V gene TRBV6-2 or TRBV6-3 combines with J gene TRBJ2-7, with D tentatively TRBD1 or TRBD2 (5 bases each). Looked up from germline, CDR1 is MNHEY and CDR2 is SVGEGT. The CDR3 is made up of 16 amino acids. V was clipped by 7 bases and J by 0 bases, with 19 bases between them. In nucleotides, the CDR3 is TGTGCCAGCACCGAAGGGAACAGGAGGAACTCCTACGAGCAGTACTTC. It yields the protein CASTEGNRRNSYEQYF.

This clonotype came up many times. The chain combines TRBV28 with TRBJ2-5, with 8 nucleotides matching TRBD2. CDR1 and CDR2 (germline): MDHEN, SYDVKM. The CDR3 runs to 15 residues. V lost 5 bases to trimming and J lost 3 bases; unmatched junction nucleotides: 8. CDR3 DNA: TGTGCCAGCAGTCCCGCGGGGGGCGCCAAAGAGACCCAGTACTTC. Protein product: CASSPAGGAKETQYF.